A selection of T cell receptor beta chains follows, all from one sample in a study of blood T cell repertoires in COVID-19. The data were produced by immunoSEQ multiplex PCR, yet TCRdb's version contains in-frame clones alone and is incomplete. The data contain 150,000 to 250,000 clones, less than 95% of them singletons. The sample taken for sequencing was peripheral blood. Every receptor here comes from a man aged 25 to 40 with COVID-19, enrolled during active disease. CDR3s leave out the opening cysteine and the closing phenylalanine or tryptophan. Fields, in order: J gene, V gene, D gene, clone size, CDR3 protein. The D gene is left open where the match is weak. Clone sizes are given selectively: once, few, many, or a class where the clone is expanded.

j_call: TRBJ2-1
v_call: TRBV7-9
d_call: TRBD2
clone_size: -
cdr3_aa: ASSLAGGTYNEQF

j_call: TRBJ1-1
v_call: TRBV19
d_call: -
clone_size: -
cdr3_aa: ASSIIDSLNTEAF

j_call: TRBJ2-7
v_call: TRBV6-6
d_call: -
clone_size: -
cdr3_aa: ASLFSYEQY

j_call: TRBJ2-5
v_call: TRBV7-9
d_call: TRBD2
clone_size: -
cdr3_aa: ASGGGGGGETQY

j_call: TRBJ1-4
v_call: TRBV11-2
d_call: -
clone_size: -
cdr3_aa: ASSTFDGNEKLF

j_call: TRBJ1-1
v_call: TRBV7-9
d_call: TRBD1
clone_size: -
cdr3_aa: ASSPGQEAEAF

j_call: TRBJ2-1
v_call: TRBV2
d_call: TRBD2
clone_size: -
cdr3_aa: ASSEGAGEQF

j_call: TRBJ1-5
v_call: TRBV12-3/TRBV12-4
d_call: TRBD1
clone_size: -
cdr3_aa: ASTRDSAQPQH

j_call: TRBJ1-2
v_call: TRBV2
d_call: -
clone_size: -
cdr3_aa: ASRAANYGYT

j_call: TRBJ2-2
v_call: TRBV7-2
d_call: TRBD1
clone_size: -
cdr3_aa: ASSFLQGGPPGELF

j_call: TRBJ2-6
v_call: TRBV5-7
d_call: TRBD2
clone_size: -
cdr3_aa: ASSLTSGDGANVLT

j_call: TRBJ2-5
v_call: TRBV5-1
d_call: TRBD2
clone_size: -
cdr3_aa: ASSTTSGKETQY

j_call: TRBJ1-2
v_call: TRBV19
d_call: -
clone_size: few
cdr3_aa: ASSPTLGGGGYGYT

j_call: TRBJ1-2
v_call: TRBV19
d_call: -
clone_size: -
cdr3_aa: ASSPGNNPNYGYT

j_call: TRBJ1-1
v_call: TRBV6-5
d_call: TRBD1
clone_size: -
cdr3_aa: ASSSISQGVRAF

j_call: TRBJ2-7
v_call: TRBV14
d_call: -
clone_size: -
cdr3_aa: ASIGGYEQY

j_call: TRBJ2-7
v_call: TRBV19
d_call: TRBD1
clone_size: -
cdr3_aa: ASSIDTGGPYEQY

j_call: TRBJ1-2
v_call: TRBV6-5
d_call: -
clone_size: -
cdr3_aa: ASSYSRVNYGYT

j_call: TRBJ1-2
v_call: TRBV19
d_call: -
clone_size: -
cdr3_aa: ASIQTGYMTYGYT

j_call: TRBJ2-1
v_call: TRBV19
d_call: TRBD2
clone_size: -
cdr3_aa: ASSTRGNSYNEQF

j_call: TRBJ2-1
v_call: TRBV24-1
d_call: TRBD1
clone_size: once
cdr3_aa: ATSDGDSIVNEQF

j_call: TRBJ2-3
v_call: TRBV5-5
d_call: -
clone_size: -
cdr3_aa: ASSLPGIFTDTQY

j_call: TRBJ2-2
v_call: TRBV7-9
d_call: -
clone_size: few
cdr3_aa: ASSLAGTGELF

j_call: TRBJ2-1
v_call: TRBV5-6
d_call: -
clone_size: once
cdr3_aa: ASSLGTGYNEQF

j_call: TRBJ1-5
v_call: TRBV6-5
d_call: TRBD1
clone_size: once
cdr3_aa: ASSRKGQGQPQH

j_call: TRBJ1-1
v_call: TRBV2
d_call: TRBD1
clone_size: -
cdr3_aa: ASSIEQGAEAF

j_call: TRBJ1-1
v_call: TRBV15
d_call: -
clone_size: -
cdr3_aa: ATSLVQSTNTEAF

j_call: TRBJ2-3
v_call: TRBV19
d_call: -
clone_size: -
cdr3_aa: ASSIGRQKTDTQY

j_call: TRBJ2-7
v_call: TRBV2
d_call: -
clone_size: few
cdr3_aa: ASSDQGSSYEQY

j_call: TRBJ1-1
v_call: TRBV4-1
d_call: -
clone_size: -
cdr3_aa: ASSQNGREDTEAF

j_call: TRBJ1-2
v_call: TRBV12-3/TRBV12-4
d_call: TRBD1
clone_size: -
cdr3_aa: ASRGQGLHGYT

j_call: TRBJ1-2
v_call: TRBV11-2
d_call: -
clone_size: -
cdr3_aa: ASSWGQLDNYGYT

j_call: TRBJ1-2
v_call: TRBV5-1
d_call: -
clone_size: -
cdr3_aa: ASSLTGIYGYT

j_call: TRBJ1-6
v_call: TRBV6-5
d_call: -
clone_size: once
cdr3_aa: ASSYSTPGQNSPLH

j_call: TRBJ2-7
v_call: TRBV2
d_call: TRBD2
clone_size: -
cdr3_aa: ASEVGGATLNEQY

j_call: TRBJ2-2
v_call: TRBV11-2
d_call: TRBD2
clone_size: -
cdr3_aa: ASSRVGAGRNTGELF

j_call: TRBJ2-7
v_call: TRBV13
d_call: -
clone_size: -
cdr3_aa: ASSSQAGGYEQY

j_call: TRBJ1-6
v_call: TRBV2
d_call: -
clone_size: -
cdr3_aa: ASSDQGLGNSPLH

j_call: TRBJ2-5
v_call: TRBV5-1
d_call: -
clone_size: few
cdr3_aa: ASSFRGGEETQY

j_call: TRBJ1-2
v_call: TRBV19
d_call: -
clone_size: -
cdr3_aa: ASSIVGQNYGYT

j_call: TRBJ2-5
v_call: TRBV9
d_call: -
clone_size: -
cdr3_aa: ASSVGGRSGPETQY